This T cell receptor (beta chain) comes out of a study of T-cell reconstitution after alpha-beta-depleted transplantation in children. Study-wide findings and caveats: Diversity and T-cell counts at one year after transplant derived mostly from new T cells. Several hundred expanded graft clones reportedly supplied alpha-beta T cells about two months after transplant.

The table lists this clonotype with a few counts. The antigen remains unidentified. V dropped 6 bases and J dropped 2; count of bases not matched to a gene: 11. Germline CDR1 MNHEY, CDR2 SMNVEV (reference sequence). The CDR3 extends over 16 amino acids. TCRbeta library construction was performed incorporating unique molecular identifiers. MiXCR, applied by TCRdb to the PCR reads, yields one record per CDR3 protein. The repertoire holds some 600,000 distinct CDR3 sequences, roughly 13% seen once, with approximately 2% in the top ten. This TCR was sampled from a male patient between 10 and 17 years old who had a stem cell transplant for acute myeloid leukemia, so the T cells may come from the graft donor. The V gene is TRBV27, the J gene TRBJ2-3; 7 nucleotides agree with TRBD1. This sample comprised PBMCs, mostly from graft donor cells, obtained 360 days after TCRalphabeta/CD19-depleted stem cell transplant. The CDR3 nucleotides read TGTGCCAGCAGCCTCCTGACAGGGTTCCCCACAGATACGCAGTATTTT. Its protein product is CASSLLTGFPTDTQYF.